This T cell receptor beta chain originates from a study of T cell responses to AZD1222 COVID-19 vaccine. Study-wide context: Investigators merged groups given second doses at roughly 4 or roughly 12 weeks.

There are 15 residues in the CDR3. General study findings and limits: The breadth and depth of Spike-specific TCRs increased once two AZD1222 doses had been given. In a largely white British group with more females than males, clonal diversity was possibly underestimated.

The protocol was immunoSEQ multiplex PCR, while the TCRdb copy is restricted to in-frame clones and leaves out a portion. The sample shows roughly 170,000 clones, about 91% of them seen only once. Remarks on this clone: Its cognate antigen is unknown.

The sequence derives from an adult in good health. Sequencing was performed on peripheral blood, taken on day 0 of AZD1222 vaccination. The rearrangement uses TRBV21-1 and TRBJ2-1; the table's TRBD2 call for D was not verified on the DNA. TRBV21-1 corresponds to a pseudogene. DNA for the CDR3: TGTGCCAGCAGCAGATGGCGGGAGGGCTGCAATGAGCAGTTCTTC. Its translation: CASSRWREGCNEQFF.